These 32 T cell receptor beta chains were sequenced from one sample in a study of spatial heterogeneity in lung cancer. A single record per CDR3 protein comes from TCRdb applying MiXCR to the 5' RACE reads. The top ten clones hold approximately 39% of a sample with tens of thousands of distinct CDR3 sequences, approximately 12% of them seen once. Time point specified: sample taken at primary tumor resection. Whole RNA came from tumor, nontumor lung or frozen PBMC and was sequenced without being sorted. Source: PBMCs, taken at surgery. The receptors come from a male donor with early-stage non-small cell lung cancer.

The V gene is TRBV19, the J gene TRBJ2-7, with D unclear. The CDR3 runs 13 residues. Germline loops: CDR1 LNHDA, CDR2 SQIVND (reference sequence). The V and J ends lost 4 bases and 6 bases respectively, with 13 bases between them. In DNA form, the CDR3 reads TGTGCCAGTAGTAAGAACGGATTGTCCGAGCAGTACTTC. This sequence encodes CASSKNGLSEQYF.

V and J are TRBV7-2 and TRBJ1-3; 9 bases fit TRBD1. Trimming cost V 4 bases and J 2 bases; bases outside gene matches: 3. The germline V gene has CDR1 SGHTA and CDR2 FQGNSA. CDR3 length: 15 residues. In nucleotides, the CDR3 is TGTGCCAGCAGCTCAACAGGGGGCACTGGAAACACCATATATTTT. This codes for CASSSTGGTGNTIYF.

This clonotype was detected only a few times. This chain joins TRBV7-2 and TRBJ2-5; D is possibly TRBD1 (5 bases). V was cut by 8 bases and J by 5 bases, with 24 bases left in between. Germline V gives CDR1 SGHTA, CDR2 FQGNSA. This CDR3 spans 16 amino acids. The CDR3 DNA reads TGTGCCAGCCCAGCTTCACCAGGGTCGACTTCTGAGACCCAGTACTTC. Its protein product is CASPASPGSTSETQYF.

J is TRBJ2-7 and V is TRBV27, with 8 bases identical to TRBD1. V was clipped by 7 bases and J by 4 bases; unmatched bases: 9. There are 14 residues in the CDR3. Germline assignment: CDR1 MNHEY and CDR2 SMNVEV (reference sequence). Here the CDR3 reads CASMYRRGRYEQYF. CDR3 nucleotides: TGTGCCAGCATGTACCGCAGGGGGCGGTACGAGCAGTACTTC.

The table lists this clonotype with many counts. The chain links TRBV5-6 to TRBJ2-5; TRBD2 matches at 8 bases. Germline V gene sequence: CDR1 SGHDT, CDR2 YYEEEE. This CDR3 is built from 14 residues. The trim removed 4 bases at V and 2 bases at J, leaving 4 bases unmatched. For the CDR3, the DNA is TGTGCCAGCAGCACGGGACTAGAACAAGAGACCCAGTACTTC. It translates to CASSTGLEQETQYF.

CDR3 bases: TGTGCCAGCCTCTCGGGAACCCCCCAAGCTTTCTTT. Its protein product is CASLSGTPQAFF. This chain joins TRBV6-1 and TRBJ1-1; unclear D gene. The germline gives CDR1 MNHNS, CDR2 SASEGT. V lost 8 bases, J lost 9 bases, and 16 bases lay in between. This CDR3 region has 12 residues.

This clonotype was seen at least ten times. CDR3 residues: CASSDQQGNQETQYF. CDR3 DNA sequence: TGTGCCAGCAGCGATCAACAGGGAAACCAAGAGACCCAGTACTTC. The chain has TRBV28 and TRBJ2-5; maybe TRBD1 (6 bases). The CDR3 length is 15 residues. Per the germline V gene, CDR1 is MDHEN and CDR2 is SYDVKM. V was pared by 6 bases and J by 0 bases, with 14 bases between.

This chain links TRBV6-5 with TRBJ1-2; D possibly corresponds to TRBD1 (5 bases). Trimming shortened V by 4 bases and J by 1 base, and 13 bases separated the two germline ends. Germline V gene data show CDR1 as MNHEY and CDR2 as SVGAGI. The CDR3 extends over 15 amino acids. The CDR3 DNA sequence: TGTGCCAGCAGTTCCCCAAGGGGCGGTAACTATGGCTACACCTTC. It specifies CASSSPRGGNYGYTF.

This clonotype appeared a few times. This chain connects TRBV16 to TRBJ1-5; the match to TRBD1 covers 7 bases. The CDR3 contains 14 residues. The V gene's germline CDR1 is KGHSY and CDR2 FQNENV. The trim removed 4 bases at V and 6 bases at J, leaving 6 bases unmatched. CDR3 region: CASSRDRVGQPQHF. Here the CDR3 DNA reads TGTGCCAGCAGCCGAGACAGGGTGGGTCAGCCCCAGCATTTT.

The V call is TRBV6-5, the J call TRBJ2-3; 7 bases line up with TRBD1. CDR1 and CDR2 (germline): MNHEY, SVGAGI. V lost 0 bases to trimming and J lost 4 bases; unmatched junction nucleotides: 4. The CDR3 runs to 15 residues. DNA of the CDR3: TGTGCCAGCAGTTACTCTTCCACAGGGGCAGATACGCAGTATTTT. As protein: CASSYSSTGADTQYF.

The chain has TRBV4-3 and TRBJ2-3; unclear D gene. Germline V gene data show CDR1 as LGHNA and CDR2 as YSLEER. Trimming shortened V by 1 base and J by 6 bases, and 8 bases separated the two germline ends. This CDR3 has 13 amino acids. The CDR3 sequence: CASSQASEDTQYF. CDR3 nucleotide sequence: TGCGCCAGCAGCCAAGCCTCCGAGGATACGCAGTATTTT.

CDR3 coding DNA: TGTGCCAGCAATGGGGGCTATGGCTACACCTTC. Amino acid sequence: CASNGGYGYTF. The V and J genes are TRBV6-5 and TRBJ1-2, with a possible D match to TRBD1 (5 bases). Between the trimmed V and J ends, which lost 7 bases and 4 bases, there was a span of 7 bases. Germline V CDR1 and CDR2: MNHEY, SVGAGI. The CDR3 totals 11 residues.

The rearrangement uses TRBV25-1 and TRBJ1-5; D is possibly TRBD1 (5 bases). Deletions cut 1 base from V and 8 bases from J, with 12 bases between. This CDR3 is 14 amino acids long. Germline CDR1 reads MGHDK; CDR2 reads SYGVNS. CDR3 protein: CASSEWGPVEPQHF. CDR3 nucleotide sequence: TGTGCCAGCAGTGAATGGGGACCGGTAGAGCCCCAGCATTTT.

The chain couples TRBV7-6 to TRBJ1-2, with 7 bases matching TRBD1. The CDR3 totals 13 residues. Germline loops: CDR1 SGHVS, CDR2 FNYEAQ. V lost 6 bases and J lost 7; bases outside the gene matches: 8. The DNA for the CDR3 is TGTGCCAGCAGTTTCGACAGGGCGCGTGGCTACACCTTC. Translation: CASSFDRARGYTF.

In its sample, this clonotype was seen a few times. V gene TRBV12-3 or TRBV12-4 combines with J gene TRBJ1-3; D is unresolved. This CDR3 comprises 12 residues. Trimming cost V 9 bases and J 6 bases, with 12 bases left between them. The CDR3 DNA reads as TGTGCCAGAACGACGGGAGAAAACACCATATATTTT. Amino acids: CARTTGENTIYF.

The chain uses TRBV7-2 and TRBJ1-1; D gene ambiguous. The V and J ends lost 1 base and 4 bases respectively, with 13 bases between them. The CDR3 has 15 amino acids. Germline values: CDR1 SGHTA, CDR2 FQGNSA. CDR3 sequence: CASSLDDDEGTEAFF. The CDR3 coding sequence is TGTGCCAGCAGCTTAGATGACGACGAGGGCACTGAAGCTTTCTTT.

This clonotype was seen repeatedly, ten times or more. The chain's CDR3 is CASRADLYNEQFF. The CDR3 region has the DNA TGTGCCAGCAGGGCGGACCTCTACAATGAGCAGTTCTTC. The gene calls are TRBV7-2 and TRBJ2-1, with D unresolved. V lost 6 bases, J lost 3 bases, and 9 bases lay in between. CDR1 SGHTA and CDR2 FQGNSA come from the germline V gene. The CDR3 is 13 residues long.

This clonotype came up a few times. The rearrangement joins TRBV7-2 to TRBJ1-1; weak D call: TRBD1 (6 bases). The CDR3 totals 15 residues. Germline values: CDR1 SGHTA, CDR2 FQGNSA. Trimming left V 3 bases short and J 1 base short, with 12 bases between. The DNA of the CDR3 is TGTGCCAGCAGCTTGGGGGGGCCCCCGAACACTGAAGCTTTCTTT. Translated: CASSLGGPPNTEAFF. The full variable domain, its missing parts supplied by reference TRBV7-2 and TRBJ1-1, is GAGVSQSPSNKVTEKGKDVELRCDPISGHTALYWYRQSLGQGLEFLIYFQGNSAPDKSGLPSDRFSAERTGGSVSTLTIQRTQQEDSAVYLCASSLGGPPNTEAFFGQGTRLTVV.

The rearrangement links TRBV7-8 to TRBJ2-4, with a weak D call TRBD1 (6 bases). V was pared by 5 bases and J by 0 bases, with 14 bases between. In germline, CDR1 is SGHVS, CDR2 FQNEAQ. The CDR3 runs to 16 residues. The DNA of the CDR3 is TGTGCCAGCAGCAAACAGGGTTCCCTAGCCAAAAACATTCAGTACTTC. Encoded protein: CASSKQGSLAKNIQYF. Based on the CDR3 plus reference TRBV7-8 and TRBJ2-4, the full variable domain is GAGVSQSPRYKVAKRGQDVALRCDPISGHVSLFWYQQALGQGPEFLTYFQNEAQLDKSGLPSDRFFAERPEGSVSTLKIQRTQQEDSAVYLCASSKQGSLAKNIQYFGAGTRLSVL.

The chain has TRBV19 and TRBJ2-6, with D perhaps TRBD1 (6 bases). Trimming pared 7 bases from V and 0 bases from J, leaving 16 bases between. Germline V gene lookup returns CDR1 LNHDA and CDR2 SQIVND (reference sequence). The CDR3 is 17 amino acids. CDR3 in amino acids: CASNVGQRNSGANVLTF. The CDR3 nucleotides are TGTGCCAGTAATGTAGGACAGCGAAACTCTGGGGCCAACGTCCTGACTTTC.

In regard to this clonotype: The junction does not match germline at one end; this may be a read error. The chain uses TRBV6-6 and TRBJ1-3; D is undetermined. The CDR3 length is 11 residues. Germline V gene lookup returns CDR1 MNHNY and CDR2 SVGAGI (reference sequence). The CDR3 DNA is TGTGCCAGCAGTTACTCGACTGGGCTAAGTTTT. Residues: CASSYSTGLSF.

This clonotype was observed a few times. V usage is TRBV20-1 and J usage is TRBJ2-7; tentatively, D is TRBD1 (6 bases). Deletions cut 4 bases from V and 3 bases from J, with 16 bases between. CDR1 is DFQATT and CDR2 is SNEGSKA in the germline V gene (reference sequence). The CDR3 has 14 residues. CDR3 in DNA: TGCAGTGCTACTTTACAGGGAGCCCACTACGAGCAGTACTTC. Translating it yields CSATLQGAHYEQYF.

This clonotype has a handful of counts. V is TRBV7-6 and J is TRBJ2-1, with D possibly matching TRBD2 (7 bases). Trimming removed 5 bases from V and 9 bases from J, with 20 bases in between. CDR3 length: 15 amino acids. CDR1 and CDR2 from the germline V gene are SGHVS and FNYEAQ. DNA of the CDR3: TGTGCCAGCAGCCCTCGACGTCGGGGGGCGTTTGAGCAGTTCTTC. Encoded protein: CASSPRRRGAFEQFF.

DNA of the CDR3: TGTGCCAGCAGACAAGATGTAGTAATCTATGAGCAGTTCTTC. This encodes CASRQDVVIYEQFF. The chain has TRBV11-2 and TRBJ2-1; D gene ambiguous. The germline V gene encodes CDR1 SGHAT and CDR2 FQNNGV. V lost 6 bases to trimming and J lost 8 bases, with 17 bases between them. The CDR3 contains 14 residues.

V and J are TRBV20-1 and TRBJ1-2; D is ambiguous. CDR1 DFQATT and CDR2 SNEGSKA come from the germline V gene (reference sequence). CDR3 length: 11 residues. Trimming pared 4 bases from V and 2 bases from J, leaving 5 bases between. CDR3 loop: CSATSNYGYTF. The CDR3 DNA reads TGCAGTGCTACCAGCAACTATGGCTACACCTTC.

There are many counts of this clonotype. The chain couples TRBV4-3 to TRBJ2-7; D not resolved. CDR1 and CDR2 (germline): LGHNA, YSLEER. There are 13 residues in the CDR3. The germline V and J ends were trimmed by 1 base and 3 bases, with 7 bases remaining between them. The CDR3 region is CASSQVLLYEQYF. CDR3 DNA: TGCGCCAGCAGCCAAGTACTCCTCTACGAGCAGTACTTC.

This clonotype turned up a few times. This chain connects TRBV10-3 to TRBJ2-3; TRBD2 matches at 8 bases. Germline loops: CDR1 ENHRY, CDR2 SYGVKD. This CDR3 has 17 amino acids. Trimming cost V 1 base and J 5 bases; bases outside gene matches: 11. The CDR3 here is CAISEFNSGAKGDTQYF. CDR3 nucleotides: TGTGCCATCAGTGAGTTTAATAGCGGGGCAAAAGGAGATACGCAGTATTTT.

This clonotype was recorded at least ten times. The CDR3 loop is CSANLQGWRGVGNEQFF. In DNA, the CDR3 is TGCAGTGCTAACCTCCAAGGGTGGAGGGGGGTGGGCAATGAGCAGTTCTTC. The V gene is TRBV20-1, the J gene TRBJ2-1; D is tentatively TRBD1 or TRBD2 (6 bases each). The CDR3 extends over 17 amino acids. Germline V gene sequence: CDR1 DFQATT, CDR2 SNEGSKA (reference sequence). V lost 4 bases and J lost 6, with 25 bases in between.

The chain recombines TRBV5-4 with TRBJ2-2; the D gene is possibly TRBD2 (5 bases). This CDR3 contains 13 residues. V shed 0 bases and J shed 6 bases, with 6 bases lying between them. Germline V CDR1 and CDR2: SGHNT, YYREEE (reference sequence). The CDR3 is CASSLGGPGELFF. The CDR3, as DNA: TGTGCCAGCAGCTTGGGAGGGCCCGGGGAGCTGTTTTTT. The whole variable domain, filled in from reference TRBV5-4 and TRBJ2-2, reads ETGVTQSPTHLIKTRGQQVTLRCSSQSGHNTVSWYQQALGQGPQFIFQYYREEENGRGNFPPRFSGLQFPNYSSELNVNALELDDSALYLCASSLGGPGELFFGEGSRLTVL.

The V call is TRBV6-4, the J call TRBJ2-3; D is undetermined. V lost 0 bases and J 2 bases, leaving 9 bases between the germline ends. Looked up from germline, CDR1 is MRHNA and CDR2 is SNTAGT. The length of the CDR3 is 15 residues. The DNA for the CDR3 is TGTGCCAGCAGTGACTCGCCCGCTGACACAGATACGCAGTATTTT. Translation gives CASSDSPADTDTQYF.

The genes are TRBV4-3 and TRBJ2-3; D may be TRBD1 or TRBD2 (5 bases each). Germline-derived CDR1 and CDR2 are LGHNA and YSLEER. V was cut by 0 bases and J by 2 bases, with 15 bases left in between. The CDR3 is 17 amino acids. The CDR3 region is CASSQDPGSRYTDTQYF. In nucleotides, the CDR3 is TGCGCCAGCAGCCAAGACCCAGGGAGCCGGTACACAGATACGCAGTATTTT.

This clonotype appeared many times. CDR3 sequence: CASSDSGNRDGYTF. DNA of the CDR3: TGCGCCAGCAGCGATTCAGGGAATCGTGATGGCTACACCTTC. V and J are TRBV4-1 and TRBJ1-2; TRBD1 is a possible D gene (5 bases). Trimming cost V 5 bases and J 6 bases, with 16 bases left between them. The germline V gene has CDR1 MGHRA and CDR2 YSYEKL. The CDR3 totals 14 residues.